This T cell receptor (beta chain) appears in the sequencing data of a study of blood T cell repertoires in COVID-19. As for the study in general: Some COVID-19 samples were acute and others convalescent; all came from the United States, Italy and Spain. Nucleic acid was either cDNA or gDNA, and it came from T cells, B-cell-depleted T cells, or PBMCs.

V shed 3 bases and J shed 3 bases, with 8 bases lying between them. The CDR3 runs to 13 residues. Authors' methods: Estimated nucleated cell counts came from reference gene primer amplification. Using immunoSEQ multiplex PCR, the repertoire was profiled, and TCRdb retains in-frame clones only, with some absent. The V and J calls and the clone size are those of that table, but D and trimming were determined from the DNA. Among 55,000 to 70,000 clones listed, about four fifths were seen once. The chain links TRBV12-3 or TRBV12-4 to TRBJ1-1; no definite D call. The sequencing sample was made of peripheral blood. This receptor was taken from a woman of 80 years or more with acute or convalescent COVID-19. CDR3 nucleotides: TGTGCCAGCAGTTTGCTGAGGGACACTGAAGCTTTCTTT. Its protein is CASSLLRDTEAFF.